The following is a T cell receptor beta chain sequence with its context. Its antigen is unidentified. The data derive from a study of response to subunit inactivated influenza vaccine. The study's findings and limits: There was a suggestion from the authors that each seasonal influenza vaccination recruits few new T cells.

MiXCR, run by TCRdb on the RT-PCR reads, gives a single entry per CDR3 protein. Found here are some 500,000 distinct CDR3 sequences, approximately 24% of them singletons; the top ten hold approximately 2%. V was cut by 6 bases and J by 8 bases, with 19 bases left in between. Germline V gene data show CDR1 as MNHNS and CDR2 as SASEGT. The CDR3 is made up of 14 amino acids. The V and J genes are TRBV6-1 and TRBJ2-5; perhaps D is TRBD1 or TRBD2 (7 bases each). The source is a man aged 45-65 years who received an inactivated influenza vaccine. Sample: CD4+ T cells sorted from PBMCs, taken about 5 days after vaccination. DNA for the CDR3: TGTGCCAGCAGCCCAGGGGAGGGGGCCTCTACCCAGTACTTC. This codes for CASSPGEGASTQYF.